A single sample is the source of the 29 T cell receptor beta chains below, sequenced in a study of CD8 T cells in ankylosing spondylitis. General study findings and limits: A TCR beta motif of fewer than ten highly homologous variants appeared characteristic of ankylosing spondylitis blood.

No cognate antigen is known for these TCRs. In TCRdb, the 5' RACE reads were re-called with MiXCR into one record per CDR3 protein. The sample lists approximately 300,000 distinct CDR3 sequences, roughly 8% occurring once. Sequencing was done on a sample of blood, either unsorted or a sorted T cell fraction (not recorded which). These receptors were obtained from a male donor with ankylosing spondylitis.

This clonotype has at least ten counts. The genes are TRBV6-1 and TRBJ2-1; either TRBD1 or TRBD2 may supply D (5 bases each). V was cut by 5 bases and J by 4 bases, with 9 bases left in between. Per the germline V gene, CDR1 is MNHNS and CDR2 is SASEGT. The CDR3 contains 13 residues. CDR3 coding DNA: TGTGCCAGCAGTAGGGACCATTACAATGAGCAGTTCTTC. Its protein is CASSRDHYNEQFF.

V gene TRBV4-1 combines with J gene TRBJ2-5; no firm D call. The CDR3 runs to 12 residues. The germline V and J ends were trimmed by 0 bases and 5 bases, with 4 bases remaining between them. Germline V CDR1 and CDR2: MGHRA, YSYEKL. CDR3 sequence reads: CASSQEGETQYF. CDR3 in DNA: TGCGCCAGCAGCCAAGAGGGGGAGACCCAGTACTTC.

Concerning this clonotype itself: One end of the junction varies from germline; a read error may be responsible. The chain is built from TRBV14 and TRBJ1-1; 10 nucleotides line up with TRBD1. The CDR3 covers 16 residues. Germline loops: CDR1 SGHDN, CDR2 FVKESK. The DNA of the CDR3 is TGTGCCAGCAGCCATCCGGGACAGGGGTACAACACTCAAGCTTTCTTT. It specifies CASSHPGQGYNTQAFF. The full variable domain, with the rest looked up from reference TRBV14 and TRBJ1-1, is EAGVTQFPSHSVIEKGQTVTLRCDPISGHDNLYWYRRVMGKEIKFLLHFVKESKQDESGMPNNRFLAERTGGTYSTLKVQPAELEDSGVYFCASSHPGQGYNTQAFFGQGTRLTVV.

This clonotype was observed many times. This rearrangement joins TRBV12-3 or TRBV12-4 to TRBJ2-3; D remains ambiguous. This CDR3 is built from 14 residues. V was pared by 1 base and J by 2 bases, with 7 bases between. The CDR3, as DNA: TGTGCCAGCAGTTTAGTAGCATACACAGATACGCAGTATTTT. Translation: CASSLVAYTDTQYF.

The chain carries TRBV7-9 and TRBJ2-7, with 9 bases fitting TRBD1. Trimming at V came to 1 base and at J to 13 bases, leaving 2 bases not matched to a gene. The CDR3 sequence is 11 residues long. Per germline, CDR1 SEHNR and CDR2 FQNEAQ (reference sequence). The CDR3 nucleotides read TGTGCCAGCAGCTTAGGGACAGGGGTTTACTTC. This codes for CASSLGTGVYF.

This clonotype showed up just a few times. The chain links TRBV7-3 to TRBJ2-3; D unclear. Germline CDR1 reads SGHTA; CDR2 reads FQGTGA. Trimming took off 5 bases at V and 2 bases at J, with 17 bases between the two ends. This CDR3 is built from 16 residues. CDR3 coding DNA: TGTGCCAGCAGCCCGTCAAGGGTATCTGCCACAGATACGCAGTATTTT. It yields the protein CASSPSRVSATDTQYF.

The chain's CDR3 is CASSSLDREGYEQYF. As DNA, the CDR3 is TGTGCCAGCAGCTCCTTGGACAGGGAAGGCTACGAGCAGTACTTC. V gene TRBV7-9 combines with J gene TRBJ2-7; 8 positions agree with TRBD1. Germline CDR1 and CDR2: SEHNR and FQNEAQ (reference sequence). The CDR3 extends over 15 amino acids. Trimming cost V 4 bases and J 3 bases; bases outside gene matches: 8.

The rearrangement joins TRBV12-3 or TRBV12-4 to TRBJ2-1; D possibly corresponds to TRBD2 (5 bases). This CDR3 is 21 amino acids long. The ends were cut back, 1 base at V and 0 bases at J, with 25 bases in the middle. The CDR3 is CASSLGKRLATYLSSYNEQFF. Written as DNA, the CDR3 is TGTGCCAGCAGTTTAGGAAAACGGCTAGCCACCTATCTGAGCTCCTACAATGAGCAGTTCTTC.

This clonotype is a singleton in its sample. The chain combines TRBV3-1 with TRBJ2-2; D not certain. Per germline, CDR1 LGHDT and CDR2 YNNKEL (reference sequence). V lost 1 base and J lost 4, with 4 bases in between. The CDR3 sequence is 13 residues long. CDR3 in amino acids: CASSQGFTGELFF. The CDR3 DNA follows: TGTGCCAGCAGCCAAGGGTTCACCGGGGAGCTGTTTTTT.

The CDR3 nucleotides are TGTGCCAGCAGCCCCCTCGGGGACAGGGGGAGCGGGGGGCAGTACTTC. The encoded protein is CASSPLGDRGSGGQYF. The V and J genes are TRBV12-3 or TRBV12-4 and TRBJ2-7, with 11 nucleotides matching TRBD1. CDR3 length: 16 residues. The V segment lost 6 bases and the J segment 9 bases; nucleotides outside the gene matches: 16.

This clonotype was counted between two and nine times. The chain employs TRBV7-2 and TRBJ2-2; 7 nucleotides line up with TRBD2. CDR1 is SGHTA, CDR2 FQGNSA, per germline. The CDR3 contains 16 residues. The junction had 5 bases not matched to a gene; V was cut back by 0 bases and J by 4 bases. In DNA, the CDR3 is TGTGCCAGCAGCTTAGCTGGGCGGGAGCCCACCGGGGAGCTGTTTTTT. It encodes CASSLAGREPTGELFF.

The chain carries TRBV5-1 and TRBJ2-5; maybe TRBD2 (6 bases). Germline assignment: CDR1 SGHRS and CDR2 YFSETQ. This CDR3 has 16 amino acids. The V end was cut by 4 bases, the J end by 4 bases, with 20 bases between. The CDR3 sequence: CASSPPLPSVGETQYF. The CDR3 DNA follows: TGCGCCAGCAGCCCGCCGTTGCCTAGCGTTGGAGAGACCCAGTACTTC.

This clonotype was observed a handful of times. At one end the junction does not follow the germline gene, possibly because of a read error. V gene TRBV28 combines with J gene TRBJ2-1; TRBD1 might be the D (6 bases). CDR1 and CDR2 (germline): MDHEN, SYDVKM. The CDR3 runs 12 residues. CDR3 sequence: CASTSLGRDTTW. The CDR3 region has the DNA TGTGCCAGCACTTCCCTGGGACGGGACACCACGTGG.

Only a few counts were recorded for this clonotype. The genes are TRBV20-1 and TRBJ2-7; D might be TRBD2 (5 bases). CDR1 is DFQATT and CDR2 is SNEGSKA in the germline V gene (reference sequence). The CDR3 covers 17 residues. V lost 8 bases to trimming and J lost 0 bases, with 26 bases between them. CDR3: CSKRAPRTGKPSYEQYF. The DNA of the CDR3 is TGCAGTAAACGGGCTCCTAGGACCGGGAAACCCTCCTACGAGCAGTACTTC.

The J gene is TRBJ2-1, the V gene TRBV18; 9 bases fit TRBD2. The trim removed 2 bases at V and 5 bases at J, leaving 4 bases unmatched. This CDR3 has 15 residues. CDR1 is KGHSH, CDR2 LQKENI, per germline. This CDR3 is CASSPVAGVDNEQFF. The CDR3 DNA sequence: TGTGCCAGCTCACCAGTAGCGGGAGTAGACAATGAGCAGTTCTTC. Looking up the rest from reference TRBV18 and TRBJ2-1 gives the full variable domain: NAGVMQNPRHLVRRRGQEARLRCSPMKGHSHVYWYRQLPEEGLKFMVYLQKENIIDESGMPKERFSAEFPKEGPSILRIQQVVRGDSAAYFCASSPVAGVDNEQFFGPGTRLTVL.

This clonotype was detected only a few times. The chain carries TRBV5-1 and TRBJ2-2; D uncertain. CDR3 length: 16 residues. Trimming took 0 bases from V and 1 from J, leaving 10 bases between them. From germline, CDR1 is SGHRS and CDR2 YFSETQ. As DNA, the CDR3 is TGCGCCAGCAGCTTGGGATTCGGCAGGAACACCGGGGAGCTGTTTTTT. Residues: CASSLGFGRNTGELFF.

This chain joins TRBV15 and TRBJ2-7; TRBD1 agrees at 7 bases. Trimming at V came to 5 bases and at J to 2 bases, leaving 12 bases not matched to a gene. Germline-derived CDR1 and CDR2 are LNHNV and YYDKDF (reference sequence). CDR3 length: 16 residues. This chain's CDR3 is CATSQKRTGLAYEQYF. The CDR3 region has the DNA TGTGCCACCAGCCAGAAGAGGACAGGTCTGGCCTACGAGCAGTACTTC.

V and J are TRBV12-3 or TRBV12-4 and TRBJ2-1; 7 nucleotides agree with TRBD2. The CDR3 spans 16 residues. Trimming took 5 bases from V and 2 from J; bases not matched to a gene: 9. The CDR3 DNA follows: TGTGCCAGCAGTCGCCCGACTAGCAGGGCCTACAATGAGCAGTTCTTC. Its translation: CASSRPTSRAYNEQFF.

The chain is built from TRBV11-2 and TRBJ1-2; D unresolved. Germline V CDR1 and CDR2: SGHAT, FQNNGV. Trimming removed 1 base from V and 4 bases from J, with 10 bases in between. The CDR3 covers 14 residues. CDR3 in DNA: TGTGCCAGCAGCTTAGTGAGCTTCGGCTATGGCTACACCTTC. Translated: CASSLVSFGYGYTF.

This clonotype was recorded many times. The chain recombines TRBV7-3 with TRBJ2-1, with D maybe TRBD2 (6 bases). This CDR3 contains 15 residues. The germline V gene encodes CDR1 SGHTA and CDR2 FQGTGA. Trimming took 5 bases from V and 4 from J, leaving 15 bases between them. The CDR3 protein is CASSLSGRRYNEQFF. CDR3 DNA sequence: TGTGCCAGCAGCCTTAGCGGCAGGCGGTACAATGAGCAGTTCTTC.

The chain carries TRBV29-1 and TRBJ1-1, with a weak D call TRBD1 (6 bases). Trimming removed 7 bases from V and 3 bases from J, with 21 bases in between. From germline, CDR1 is SQVTM and CDR2 ANQGSEA. CDR3 size: 15 residues. The CDR3 spells CSASRTGQVDTEAFF. The CDR3 bases are TGCAGCGCTAGTCGTACGGGACAAGTAGACACTGAAGCTTTCTTT.

The CDR3 DNA sequence: TGTGCCAGCACAGGGGGCGACACGCAGTATTTT. Translated: CASTGGDTQYF. This chain connects TRBV10-3 to TRBJ2-3, with 9 bases lining up with TRBD1. The length of the CDR3 is 11 residues. Germline V gene lookup returns CDR1 ENHRY and CDR2 SYGVKD. Trimming cost V 10 bases and J 9 bases; bases outside gene matches: 5.

This clonotype was seen more than once but under ten times. This rearrangement joins TRBV5-1 to TRBJ2-7; D gene ambiguous. The CDR3 has 14 amino acids. The germline V gene has CDR1 SGHRS and CDR2 YFSETQ. Trimming removed 0 bases from V and 2 bases from J, with 9 bases in between. CDR3 DNA sequence: TGCGCCAGCAGCTTGGAGGGCGTGACCTACGAGCAGTACTTC. Translation: CASSLEGVTYEQYF. The entire variable domain, with the rest obtained from reference TRBV5-1 and TRBJ2-7, is as follows: KAGVTQTPRYLIKTRGQQVTLSCSPISGHRSVSWYQQTPGQGLQFLFEYFSETQRNKGNFPGRFSGRQFSNSRSEMNVSTLELGDSALYLCASSLEGVTYEQYFGPGTRLTVT.

This sequence joins TRBV27 and TRBJ2-1, with no clear D. CDR1 and CDR2 from the germline V gene are MNHEY and SMNVEV (reference sequence). Between the trimmed V and J ends, which lost 2 bases and 12 bases, there was a span of 14 bases. The CDR3 has 13 amino acids. This CDR3 reads CASSLAVRSRQFF. CDR3 in DNA: TGTGCCAGCAGTTTAGCGGTAAGGTCGCGGCAGTTCTTC.

This clonotype was counted ten times or more. The chain has TRBV4-2 and TRBJ2-3; no firm D call. The CDR3 has 17 residues. Germline lookup yields CDR1 LGHNA and CDR2 YNFKEQ. V was cut by 0 bases and J by 0 bases, with 13 bases left in between. The CDR3 DNA is TGTGCCAGCAGCCAAGATCGAGCGACAACTAGCACAGATACGCAGTATTTT. It translates to CASSQDRATTSTDTQYF.

The genes are TRBV7-9 and TRBJ2-7; 7 bases are shared with TRBD1. The length of the CDR3 is 12 residues. J was trimmed by 9 bases and V by 5 bases; bases with no gene match: 7. Germline CDR1 reads SEHNR; CDR2 reads FQNEAQ (reference sequence). Here the CDR3 reads CASSRQGTGQYF. In DNA form, the CDR3 reads TGTGCCAGCAGCCGACAGGGTACAGGGCAGTACTTC.

This clonotype was found a few times. The rearrangement joins TRBV5-1 to TRBJ1-2, with 7 bases identical to TRBD1. J lost 6 bases, V lost 5 bases, and 10 bases had no gene match. This CDR3 is built from 14 residues. In germline, CDR1 is SGHRS, CDR2 YFSETQ. CDR3 protein: CASRPIITGDGYTF. The CDR3 DNA reads TGCGCCAGCAGGCCGATAATTACAGGGGATGGCTACACCTTC.

This clonotype was observed a handful of times. The V and J genes are TRBV20-1 and TRBJ2-7; perhaps D is TRBD1 or TRBD2 (5 bases each). Germline V gene lookup returns CDR1 DFQATT and CDR2 SNEGSKA (reference sequence). This CDR3 has 12 amino acids. Trimming took 4 bases from V and 4 from J, leaving 11 bases between them. The CDR3 nucleotides are TGCAGTGCTATGCCCGGGGCTTACGAGCAGTACTTC. It codes for CSAMPGAYEQYF.

This clonotype was seen only a few times. This chain uses TRBV20-1 with TRBJ2-5, with 9 nucleotides matching TRBD1. From germline, CDR1 is DFQATT and CDR2 SNEGSKA (reference sequence). Trimming at V came to 5 bases and at J to 3 bases, leaving 4 bases not matched to a gene. The CDR3 covers 13 residues. CDR3 sequence reads: CSAEQGAEETQYF. CDR3 bases: TGCAGTGCTGAACAGGGGGCAGAAGAGACCCAGTACTTC.